These T cell receptor beta chains were read from a single sample in a study of shared clonotypes between healthy human individuals. Assay: immunoSEQ multiplex PCR; the TCRdb copy retains only in-frame clones and omits some. Of 2 million to 3 million clones listed, roughly 93% are singletons. Sequenced input: naive CD4+ T cells from PBMCs. The receptors originated from a man younger than 30 in good health. Some clones in this sample may be carry-over from other donors' samples. Each CDR3 is given with its conserved first and last residue. The order of the fields is D gene, clone size, J gene, V gene, CDR3 DNA, CDR3 protein. D genes are given only for firm matches. Clone size is shown for a subset of rows, as once, few, many or a class of expanded clone.

TRBD2,.,TRBJ2-7,TRBV25-1,TGTGCCAGCGCGATCGGGACTAGCGGCTACGAGCAGTACTTC,CASAIGTSGYEQYF
.,.,TRBJ1-1,TRBV11-2,TGTGCCAGCAGCTCTCGGCCGACTGAAGCTTTCTTT,CASSSRPTEAFF
.,.,TRBJ2-2,TRBV7-7,TGTGCCAGCAGCTTTCTGGGGGTCACCGGGGAGCTGTTTTTT,CASSFLGVTGELFF
.,.,TRBJ2-2,TRBV5-1,TGCGCCAGCAACATAGAAGGCACCGGGGAGCTGTTTTTT,CASNIEGTGELFF
TRBD1,.,TRBJ1-1,TRBV20-1,TGCAGTGCTAGACACAGGGGTGAAGCTTTCTTT,CSARHRGEAFF
.,.,TRBJ1-1,TRBV21-1,TGTGCCAGCAGCAAAGCCCACCAGGGGCTGAACACTGAAGCTTTCTTT,CASSKAHQGLNTEAFF
.,.,TRBJ2-7,TRBV30,TGTGCCTGGAGCTGGGACTCCTACGAGCAGTACTTC,CAWSWDSYEQYF
.,.,TRBJ2-1,TRBV27,TGTGCCAGCAGTTTGAGGAATGAGCAGTTCTTC,CASSLRNEQFF
.,.,TRBJ1-2,TRBV18,TGTGCCAGCTCACCACCGCCCCCGAGCCCGTATGGCTACACCTTC,CASSPPPPSPYGYTF
.,few,TRBJ2-7,TRBV29-1,TGCAGCGTGACTAGAGGGCTCGACGAGCAGTACTTC,CSVTRGLDEQYF